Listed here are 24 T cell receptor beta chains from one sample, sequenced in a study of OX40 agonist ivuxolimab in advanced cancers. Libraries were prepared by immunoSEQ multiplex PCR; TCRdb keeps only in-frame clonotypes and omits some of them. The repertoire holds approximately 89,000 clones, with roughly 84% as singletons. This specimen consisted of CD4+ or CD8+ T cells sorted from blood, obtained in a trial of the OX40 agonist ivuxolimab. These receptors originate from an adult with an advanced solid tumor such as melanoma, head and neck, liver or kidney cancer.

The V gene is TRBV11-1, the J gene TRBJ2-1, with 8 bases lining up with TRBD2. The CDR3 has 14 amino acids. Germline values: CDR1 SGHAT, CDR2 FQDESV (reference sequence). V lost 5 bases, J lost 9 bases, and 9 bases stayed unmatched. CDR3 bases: TGTGCCAGCAGCACCCTCGGGGGGGTCACTGAGCAGTTCTTC. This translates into CASSTLGGVTEQFF. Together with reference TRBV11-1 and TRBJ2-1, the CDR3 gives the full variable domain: EAEVAQSPRYKITEKSQAVAFWCDPISGHATLYWYRQILGQGPELLVQFQDESVVDDSQLPKDRFSAERLKGVDSTLKIQPAELGDSAMYLCASSTLGGVTEQFFGPGTRLTVL.

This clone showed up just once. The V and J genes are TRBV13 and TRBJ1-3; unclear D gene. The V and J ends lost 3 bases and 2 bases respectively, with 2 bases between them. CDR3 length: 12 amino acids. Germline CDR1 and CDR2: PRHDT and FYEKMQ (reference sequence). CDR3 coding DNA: TGTGCCAGCAGCTTTACTGGAAACACCATATATTTT. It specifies CASSFTGNTIYF.

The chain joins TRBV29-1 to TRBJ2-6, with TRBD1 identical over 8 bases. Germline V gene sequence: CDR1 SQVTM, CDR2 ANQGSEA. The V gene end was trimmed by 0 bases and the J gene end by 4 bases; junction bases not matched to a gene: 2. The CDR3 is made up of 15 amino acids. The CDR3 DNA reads TGCAGCGTTGAAGACAGGGGGCGCGGGGCCAACGTCCTGACTTTC. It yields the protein CSVEDRGRGANVLTF.

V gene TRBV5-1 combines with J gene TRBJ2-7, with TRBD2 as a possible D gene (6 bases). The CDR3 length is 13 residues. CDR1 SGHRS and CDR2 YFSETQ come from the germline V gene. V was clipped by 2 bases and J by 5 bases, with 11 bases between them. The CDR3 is CASSFQGGDEQYF. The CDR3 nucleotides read TGCGCCAGCAGCTTCCAGGGAGGAGACGAGCAGTACTTC.

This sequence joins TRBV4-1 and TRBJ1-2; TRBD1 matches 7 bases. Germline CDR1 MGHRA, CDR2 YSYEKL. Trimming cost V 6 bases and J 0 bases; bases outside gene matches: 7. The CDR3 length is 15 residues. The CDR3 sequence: CASRPPTGPNYGYTF. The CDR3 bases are TGCGCCAGCAGACCCCCGACAGGGCCTAACTATGGCTACACCTTC.

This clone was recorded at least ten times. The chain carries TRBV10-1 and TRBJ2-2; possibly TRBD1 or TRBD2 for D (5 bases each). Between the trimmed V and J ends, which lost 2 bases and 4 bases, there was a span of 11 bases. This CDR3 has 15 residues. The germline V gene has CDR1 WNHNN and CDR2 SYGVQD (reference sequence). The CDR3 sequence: CASSEGPRGTGELFF. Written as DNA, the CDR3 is TGCGCCAGCAGTGAGGGACCGAGGGGCACCGGGGAGCTGTTTTTT.

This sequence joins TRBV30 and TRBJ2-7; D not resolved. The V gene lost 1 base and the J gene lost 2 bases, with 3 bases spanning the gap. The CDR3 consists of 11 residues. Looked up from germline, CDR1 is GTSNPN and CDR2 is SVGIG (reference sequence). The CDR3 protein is CAWSGTYEQYF. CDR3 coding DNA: TGTGCCTGGAGTGGCACCTACGAGCAGTACTTC.

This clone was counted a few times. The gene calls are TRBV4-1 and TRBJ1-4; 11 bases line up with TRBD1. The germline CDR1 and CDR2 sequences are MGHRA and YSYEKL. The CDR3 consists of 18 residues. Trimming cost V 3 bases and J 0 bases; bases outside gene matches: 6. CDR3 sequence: CASSQARGQGATNEKLFF. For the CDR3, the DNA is TGCGCCAGCAGCCAGGCCCGGGGACAGGGGGCAACTAATGAAAAACTGTTTTTT.

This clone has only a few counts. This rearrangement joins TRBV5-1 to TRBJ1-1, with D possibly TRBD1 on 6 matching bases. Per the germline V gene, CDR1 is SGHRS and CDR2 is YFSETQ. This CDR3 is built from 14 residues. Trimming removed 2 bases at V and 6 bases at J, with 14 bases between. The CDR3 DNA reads TGCGCCAGCAGCTTCTTACAGGGTGCGCCTGAAGCTTTCTTT. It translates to CASSFLQGAPEAFF.

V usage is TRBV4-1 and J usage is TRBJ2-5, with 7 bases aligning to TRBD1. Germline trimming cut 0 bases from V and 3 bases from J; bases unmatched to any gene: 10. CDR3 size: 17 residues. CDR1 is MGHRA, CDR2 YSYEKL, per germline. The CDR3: CASSQEGRGTLKETQYF. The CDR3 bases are TGCGCCAGCAGCCAAGAAGGCAGGGGGACCCTAAAAGAGACCCAGTACTTC.

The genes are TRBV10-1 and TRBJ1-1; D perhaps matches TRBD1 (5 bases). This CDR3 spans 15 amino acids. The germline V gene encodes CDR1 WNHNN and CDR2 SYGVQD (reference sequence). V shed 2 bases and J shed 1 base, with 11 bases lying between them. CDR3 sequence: CASSEGGAGNTEAFF. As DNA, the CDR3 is TGCGCCAGCAGTGAGGGAGGGGCAGGGAACACTGAAGCTTTCTTT.

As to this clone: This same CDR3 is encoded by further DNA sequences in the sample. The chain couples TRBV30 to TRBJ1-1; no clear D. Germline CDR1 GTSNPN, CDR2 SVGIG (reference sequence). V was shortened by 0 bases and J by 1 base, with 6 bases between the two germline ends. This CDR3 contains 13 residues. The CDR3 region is CAWSVRGNTEAFF. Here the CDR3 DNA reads TGTGCCTGGAGTGTGCGTGGGAACACTGAAGCTTTCTTT. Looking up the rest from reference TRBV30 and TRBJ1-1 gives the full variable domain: SQTIHQWPATLVQPVGSPLSLECTVEGTSNPNLYWYRQAAGRGLQLLFYSVGIGQISSEVPQNLSASRPQDRQFILSSKKLLLSDSGFYLCAWSVRGNTEAFFGQGTRLTVV.

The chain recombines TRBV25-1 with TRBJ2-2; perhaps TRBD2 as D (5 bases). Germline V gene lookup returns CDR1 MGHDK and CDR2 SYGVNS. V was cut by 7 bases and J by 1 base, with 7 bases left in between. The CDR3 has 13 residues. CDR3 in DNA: TGTGCCAGCAAACGGGGGAACACCGGGGAGCTGTTTTTT. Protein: CASKRGNTGELFF.

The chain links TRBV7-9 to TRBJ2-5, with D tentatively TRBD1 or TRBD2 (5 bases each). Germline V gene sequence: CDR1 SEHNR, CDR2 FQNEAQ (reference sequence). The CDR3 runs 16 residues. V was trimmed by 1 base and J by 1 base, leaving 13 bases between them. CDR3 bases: TGTGCCAGCAGCTTAGGGGGTAGAGGGACCCAAGAGACCCAGTACTTC. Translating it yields CASSLGGRGTQETQYF.

The CDR3 sequence is CASSQGGSSYEQYF. CDR3 DNA sequence: TGTGCCAGCAGCCAGGGGGGCAGTTCCTACGAGCAGTACTTC. This chain links TRBV7-9 with TRBJ2-7, with D maybe TRBD1 (7 bases). The V gene's germline CDR1 is SEHNR and CDR2 FQNEAQ (reference sequence). CDR3 size: 14 residues. Deletions cut 5 bases from V and 1 base from J, with 12 bases between.

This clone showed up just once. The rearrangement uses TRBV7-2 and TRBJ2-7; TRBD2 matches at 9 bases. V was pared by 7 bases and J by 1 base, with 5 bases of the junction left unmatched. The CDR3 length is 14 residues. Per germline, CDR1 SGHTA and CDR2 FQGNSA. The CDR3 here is CASTPSGKSYEQYF. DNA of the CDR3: TGTGCCAGCACCCCTAGCGGGAAATCCTACGAGCAGTACTTC.

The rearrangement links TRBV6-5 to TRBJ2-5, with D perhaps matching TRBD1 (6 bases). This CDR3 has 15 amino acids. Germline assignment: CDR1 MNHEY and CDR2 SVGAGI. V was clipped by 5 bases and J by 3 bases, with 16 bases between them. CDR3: CASSPAGTIKETQYF. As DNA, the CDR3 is TGTGCCAGCAGTCCTGCCGGGACAATTAAAGAGACCCAGTACTTC.

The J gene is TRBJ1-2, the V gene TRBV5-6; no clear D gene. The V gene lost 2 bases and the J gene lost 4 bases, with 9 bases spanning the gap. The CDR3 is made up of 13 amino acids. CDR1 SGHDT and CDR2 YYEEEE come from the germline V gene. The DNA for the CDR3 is TGTGCCAGCAGCTTATTACCGGCCTATGGCTACACCTTC. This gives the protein CASSLLPAYGYTF.

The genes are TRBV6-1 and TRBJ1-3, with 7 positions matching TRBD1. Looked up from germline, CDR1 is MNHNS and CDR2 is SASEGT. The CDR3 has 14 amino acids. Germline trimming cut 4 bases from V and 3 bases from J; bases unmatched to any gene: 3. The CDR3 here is CASSVQGNGNTIYF. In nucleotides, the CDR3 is TGTGCCAGCAGTGTACAGGGGAATGGAAACACCATATATTTT.

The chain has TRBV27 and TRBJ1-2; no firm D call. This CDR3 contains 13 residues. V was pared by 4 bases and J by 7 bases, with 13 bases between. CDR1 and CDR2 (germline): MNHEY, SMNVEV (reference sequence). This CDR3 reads CASSSPKRVGYTF. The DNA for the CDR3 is TGTGCCAGCAGTTCTCCGAAGAGGGTTGGCTACACCTTC.

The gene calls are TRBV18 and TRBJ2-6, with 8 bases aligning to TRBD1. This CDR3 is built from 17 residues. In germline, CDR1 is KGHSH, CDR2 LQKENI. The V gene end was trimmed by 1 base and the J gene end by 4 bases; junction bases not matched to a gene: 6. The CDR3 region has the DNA TGTGCCAGCTCACCACGGCAGGGGGCGGGCGGGGCCAACGTCCTGACTTTC. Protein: CASSPRQGAGGANVLTF.

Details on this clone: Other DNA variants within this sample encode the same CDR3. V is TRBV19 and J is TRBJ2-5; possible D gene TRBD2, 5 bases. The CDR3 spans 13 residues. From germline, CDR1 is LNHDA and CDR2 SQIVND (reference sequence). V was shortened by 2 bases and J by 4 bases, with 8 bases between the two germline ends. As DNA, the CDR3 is TGTGCCAGTAGTATAAGAGGAGGAGAGACCCAGTACTTC. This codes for CASSIRGGETQYF.

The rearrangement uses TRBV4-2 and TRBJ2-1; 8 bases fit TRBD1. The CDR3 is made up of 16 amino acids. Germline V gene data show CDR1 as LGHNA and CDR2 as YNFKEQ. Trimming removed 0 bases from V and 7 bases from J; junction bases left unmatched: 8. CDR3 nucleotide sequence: TGTGCCAGCAGCCAAGATAGGGCAGGGGGCAGGAATGAGCAGTTCTTC. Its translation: CASSQDRAGGRNEQFF.

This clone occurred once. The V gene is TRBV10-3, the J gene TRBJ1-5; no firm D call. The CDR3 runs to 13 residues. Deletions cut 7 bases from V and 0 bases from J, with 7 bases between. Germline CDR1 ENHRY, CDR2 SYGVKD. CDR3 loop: CAINQNSNQPQHF. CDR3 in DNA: TGTGCCATCAATCAGAATAGCAATCAGCCCCAGCATTTT.